This T cell receptor beta chain comes out of a study of blood T cell repertoires in COVID-19. In the study's own analysis: Amplification of reference gene primers was used by the study to estimate nucleated cell counts. Method: immunoSEQ multiplex PCR; TCRdb's copy keeps in-frame clones and lacks some. The V and J calls and the clone size are those of that table, but D and trimming were determined from the DNA. The data show over 90,000 clones, 70% to 90% seen once. The germline gives CDR1 LNHDA, CDR2 SQIVND (reference sequence). The junction had 10 bases not matched to a gene; V was cut back by 6 bases and J by 4 bases. The CDR3 is made up of 16 amino acids.

The receptor was derived from a man in his forties or fifties in a cohort sampled during active COVID-19. V and J are TRBV19 and TRBJ1-3; 9 nucleotides match TRBD1. The sample taken for sequencing was peripheral blood. CDR3 residues: CASSRSSGTGGNTIYF. The DNA of the CDR3 is TGTGCCAGTAGCCGAAGTTCCGGGACAGGGGGAAACACCATATATTTT.